This paragraph covers one T cell receptor (beta chain) sequence. What it binds is not known. Mismatch with germline at one junction end may stem from a read error. This record comes from a study of CD8 T cells in ankylosing spondylitis. The study's findings and limits: Clones linked to disease were reported to show significant enrichment in matched ankylosing spondylitis synovial fluid.

TCRdb re-called the 5' RACE reads through MiXCR, storing one row per CDR3 protein. The sample consists of 310,000 or so distinct CDR3 sequences, around 20% of them appearing once. Germline V gene data show CDR1 as MDHEN and CDR2 as SYDVKM. This CDR3 is built from 11 residues. The chain has TRBV28 and TRBJ1-2; D remains ambiguous. The sequenced sample was blood, either unsorted or a sorted T cell fraction (not recorded which). This receptor was obtained from a male donor with ankylosing spondylitis or in good health (not recorded which). DNA of the CDR3: TGTGTCAGCCAGCCCCTCTTGGGCTACACCTTC. This sequence encodes CVSQPLLGYTF.